The 11 T cell receptor beta chains listed next were all sequenced from one sample in a study of tumor and adjacent non-tumor tissue in lung cancer (dated by TCRdb to about 2018). The library came from multiplex PCR. TCRdb lists the instrument as Illumina HiSeq 2500. TCRbeta libraries were built by three rounds of nested PCR using primers (Table S4), following protocols modified from ARM-PCR. TCRdb cleaned the public reads at Q25 with fastp, built clones with MiXCR and kept in-frame beta chains. Each CDR3 protein appears once, grouped with its most common genes and DNA. For this sample there are approximately 100,000 distinct CDR3 sequences; roughly three fifths appear just once. Of the sample, around 20% is held by the ten largest clones. RNA was isolated from bulk, unsorted tissue, and RNA quality was assessed with a NanoDrop ND-1000 and an Agilent 2100. For the normal lung samples, distant non-tumor tissue was collected more than 3 cm away from the tumor edge.

The specimen sequenced was distant non-tumor lung tissue. These receptors all stem from a man between 60 and 70 years old with non-small cell lung cancer.

Concerning this clonotype itself: A much larger clone is a single base away; this may be a read error. The chain is built from TRBV6-5 and TRBJ2-7; possible D gene TRBD2, 5 bases. With 4 bases removed from V and 7 bases from J, the gap between germline ends came to 14 bases. The CDR3 sequence is 13 residues long. Germline CDR1 reads MNHEY; CDR2 reads SVGAGI. For the CDR3, the DNA is TGTGCCAGCAGTTTCGGATACGGAGGAGAGCAGTACTTC. It is translated as CASSFGYGGEQYF.

In the case of this clonotype: A junction end diverges from the germline sequence, so it may reflect a read error. The J gene is TRBJ1-5, the V gene TRBV20-1; a weak D match, TRBD1 (5 bases). This CDR3 is built from 13 residues. The germline CDR1 and CDR2 sequences are DFQATT and SNEGSKA (reference sequence). CDR3 coding DNA: TGCAGCGCTAAAAAGACAGTCAATCAGCCCCAGCATTTT. Residues: CSAKKTVNQPQHF.

V gene TRBV27 combines with J gene TRBJ1-5, with D possibly matching TRBD1 (5 bases). This CDR3 is built from 14 residues. Germline V lookup: CDR1 MNHEY, CDR2 SMNVEV (reference sequence). Trimming removed 3 bases at V and 3 bases at J, with 9 bases between. CDR3 nucleotide sequence: TGTGCCAGCAGTTTGGACATGAACAATCAGCCCCAGCATTTT. It codes for CASSLDMNNQPQHF.

Turning to this clonotype: The junction differs from germline at one of its ends, possibly a read error. This chain uses TRBV4-2 with TRBJ2-7; perhaps TRBD2 as D (5 bases). Germline values: CDR1 LGHNA, CDR2 YNFKEQ. The CDR3 sequence is 15 residues long. This CDR3 is CASGHTGTSTYEQYF. The CDR3 nucleotides are TGTGCCAGCGGCCATACCGGAACTAGTACCTACGAGCAGTACTTC.

On this clonotype itself: The junction shows a germline mismatch at one end, possibly a read error. V gene TRBV5-7 combines with J gene TRBJ2-2, with 10 nucleotides matching TRBD1. TRBV5-7 is labeled an ORF, and its function is uncertain. The CDR3 extends over 17 amino acids. CDR3 DNA sequence: TGTACCAGCAGCCTCATCCTCGACAGGGGGCTTACCAGGGAGCTGTTTTTT. The encoded protein is CTSSLILDRGLTRELFF.

This clonotype was seen just once. This may be a read error, as it is one base from a much larger clone. The J gene is TRBJ2-2, the V gene TRBV28; D gene unclear. The ends were cut back, 7 bases at V and 15 bases at J, with 24 bases in the middle. CDR3 length equals 14 residues. Germline V gives CDR1 MDHEN, CDR2 SYDVKM. DNA for the CDR3: TGTGCCAGCACTCCAGCGTGTCCCACCGGAGAGTTGTTTTTT. Its protein product is CASTPACPTGELFF.

Regarding this clonotype: It may be a read error: a sequence one base away is much more abundant. The gene calls are TRBV5-6 and TRBJ1-5; tentative D call: TRBD1 (6 bases). This CDR3 contains 17 residues. Germline CDR1 is SGHDT and CDR2 is YYEEEE. The CDR3 region is CAGSLQGQGVSNQPQHF. CDR3 coding DNA: TGTGCCGGCAGCTTGCAGGGGCAGGGTGTTTCTAATCAGCCCCAGCATTTT.

This clonotype was seen repeatedly, ten times or more. The chain carries TRBV4-1 and TRBJ2-6; D is unclear. The CDR3 consists of 13 residues. Germline CDR1 reads MGHRA; CDR2 reads YSYEKL. With 3 bases removed from V and 4 bases from J, the gap between germline ends came to 4 bases. CDR3 sequence reads: CASSQTGANVLTF. CDR3 DNA sequence: TGCGCCAGCAGCCAGACGGGGGCCAACGTCCTGACTTTC.

This clonotype was counted between two and nine times. V gene TRBV21-1 combines with J gene TRBJ2-1; TRBD2 is the table's D call, not checked against the DNA. TRBV21-1 is assigned pseudogene status. This CDR3 is 17 amino acids long. The CDR3 loop is CASSKKVSGGAYNEQFF. The CDR3 DNA follows: TGTGCCAGCAGCAAAAAGGTTAGCGGGGGCGCCTACAATGAGCAGTTCTTC.

With regard to this clonotype: At one end the junction does not follow the germline gene, possibly because of a read error. The chain has TRBV18 and TRBJ1-1, with no clear D. Germline assignment: CDR1 KGHSH and CDR2 LQKENI. The CDR3 totals 16 residues. The CDR3 DNA sequence: TGTACCAGCTCACCACCGAGTCGGGGTTCGAACACTGAAGCTTTCTTT. Translation gives CTSSPPSRGSNTEAFF.

Notes on this clonotype: Germline and junction disagree at one end, which may indicate a read error. The chain is built from TRBV11-1 and TRBJ2-1, with D uncertain. Germline CDR1 is SGHAT and CDR2 is FQDESV (reference sequence). The CDR3 runs 15 residues. The DNA of the CDR3 is TGTCCCAGCAGTCGTCAGACCGGCTCCTACAATGAGCAGTTCTTC. It yields the protein CPSSRQTGSYNEQFF.